This TCR beta chain was profiled in a study of shared clonotypes between healthy human individuals. Study-wide points: In having few donors, the study represented limited genetic and exposure-history diversity. Among four donors, roughly 5.5% of naive CD4 clonotypes were found in common. Lower generation probabilities were found for non-shared clonotypes than for those shared by all four donors.

Here immunoSEQ multiplex PCR was the method, and the copy in TCRdb shows in-frame clones only, minus some. The sample shows roughly 650,000 clones, 95% to 96% of them seen only once. Germline trimming cut 1 base from V and 8 bases from J; bases unmatched to any gene: 15. CDR1 and CDR2 (germline): SNHLY, FYNNEI. The CDR3 covers 18 residues. CD45RO-negative, CCR7-positively selected cells formed the naive CD8 fraction, excluding terminally differentiated effector memory CD45RA+ cells. The donor cohort consisted entirely of Caucasian adults residing in Nashville, Tennessee. Points on this clone: Antigen specificity is unknown.

V gene TRBV2 combines with J gene TRBJ2-1, with 9 positions matching TRBD1. The source is a woman in her 30s in good health. Source material: naive CD8+ T cells sorted from blood. DNA of the CDR3: TGTGCCAGCAGTGAAGGCCCTTACCTGGGGACAGGGAGTCATGAGCAGTTCTTC. The encoded protein is CASSEGPYLGTGSHEQFF.